The text below deals with one T cell receptor beta chain. Its matching antigen is unknown. The V end was cut by 3 bases, the J end by 6 bases, with 16 bases between. The CDR3 contains 15 residues. Germline assignment: CDR1 SGDLS and CDR2 YYNGEE. These data come from a study of cytomegalovirus exposure and HLA in healthy donors. Study-level results: In a later analysis, compared with equally common non-associated chains, HLA-associated beta chains were more expanded. In an earlier analysis, productive rearrangement rates for most beta V segments clustered near 87% or 30%. It was reported that the classifier diagnosed cytomegalovirus status with high specificity and sensitivity in both the original and validation cohorts. Rare TCR sequences dominated, though some public TCRs recurred in many donors.

The study ran its PCR with 60 Vbeta and 13 Jbeta primers. TCRdb's copy holds only in-frame clones and misses some; the assay was immunoSEQ multiplex PCR. Here the sample spans about 160,000 clones, more than 75% being singletons. Sequenced material: PBMCs. This chain connects TRBV9 to TRBJ1-5, with a possible D match to TRBD1 (6 bases). This clonotype was sampled from a man aged 18 to 30 in good health and CMV-seropositive. CDR3 sequence reads: CASSAAPEGGQPQHF. CDR3 bases: TGTGCCAGCAGCGCCGCGCCAGAAGGGGGTCAGCCCCAGCATTTT.